The rows below give T cell receptor beta chains drawn from one sample of a study of blood T cell repertoires in COVID-19. TCRdb keeps only in-frame clones here, not all; method: immunoSEQ multiplex PCR. The sample contains some 200,000 clones, more than 70% of which appear only once. The sample was PBMCs or T cells enriched from blood (not recorded which). The receptors shown here come from a woman between 18 and 29 years old who had recovered from COVID-19. Both conserved end residues are trimmed from each CDR3. The order of the fields is V gene, CDR3 length, CDR3 protein.

TRBV19,12,ASSMDRWNYGYT
TRBV5-6,17,ASSPPGLAGGRAYNEQF
TRBV28,17,ASSLGDRVSPPDNSPLH
TRBV6-1,16,ASSEAYRESFFKDEQY
TRBV3-1/TRBV3-2,12,ASSHRDRGGGYT
TRBV5-1,14,ASSQLQGGYVNEQF
TRBV18,11,ASTTGGNTEAF
TRBV5-1,13,ASSLIQGGSYEQY
TRBV9,14,ASSPWSGNYNEKLF
TRBV19,13,ASRTGQGSDQPQH
TRBV7-3,13,ASSLEGLNQETQY
TRBV4-2,13,ASSQENRDTGELF
TRBV28,12,ASSRGLAGETQY
TRBV6-5,12,ASGTGGRNTEAF
TRBV11-1,12,ASSLEYREHEQY
TRBV10-3,13,AISPAGPYNSPLH
TRBV30,13,AWSGKGLAGGEQY
TRBV5-5,11,ASSLGDRPGYT
TRBV19,9,ASRQGKNYT
TRBV13,14,ASSSRVGGDNQPQH
TRBV5-1,13,ASSLALGGNTEAF
TRBV27,14,ASRRGSPNMNTEAF
TRBV19,16,ASTPWAGALYSNQPQH
TRBV5-6,12,ASSPQGALSEQY
TRBV6-5,13,ASVPSGGSTDTQY
TRBV5-8,11,AIPGQHNNEQF
TRBV18,13,ASSPQGAIGNTIY
TRBV12-3/TRBV12-4,11,ASKTSGGNEQF
TRBV5-1,12,ASSPRQGEGEQY
TRBV6-1,13,ASSEAAALNTEAF
TRBV5-4,14,ASRIGGGPDTGELF
TRBV6-5,12,ASSYSEGSNGYT
TRBV9,11,ASSVRGGPEAF
TRBV28,9,ASSTRQPQH
TRBV7-2,9,ASSTSIEAF
TRBV30,11,AWISRVRYGYT
TRBV28,11,ASTTSGRIEAF
TRBV6-5,13,ASSPPGLAVYEQY
TRBV4-1,15,ASSQDLLAGGPETQY
TRBV19,14,ASSMYGGYVDYGYT
TRBV5-4,12,ASSTRWGENEQF
TRBV7-9,10,ASSLSLSGYT
TRBV11-1,9,ASSFQYEQY
TRBV3-1/TRBV3-2,16,ASSQDWGGFANTGELF
TRBV4-2,20,ASSQLNPRGSDRGDKIYGYT
TRBV2,13,ASSRGQANQETQY
TRBV11-2,12,ASSTTGNNYGYT
TRBV14,13,ASSQAGTGFYEQY
TRBV13,15,ASSLGTGGAGAQPQH
TRBV10-1,11,APGCHFSQPQH
TRBV4-1,13,ASSQVLGENTEAF
TRBV9,14,ASSVLASGGAGTQY
TRBV2,13,ASRIGGGGSYEQY
TRBV10-3,11,AITSIQNSPLH
TRBV5-1,13,ASSRIDSEAGELF